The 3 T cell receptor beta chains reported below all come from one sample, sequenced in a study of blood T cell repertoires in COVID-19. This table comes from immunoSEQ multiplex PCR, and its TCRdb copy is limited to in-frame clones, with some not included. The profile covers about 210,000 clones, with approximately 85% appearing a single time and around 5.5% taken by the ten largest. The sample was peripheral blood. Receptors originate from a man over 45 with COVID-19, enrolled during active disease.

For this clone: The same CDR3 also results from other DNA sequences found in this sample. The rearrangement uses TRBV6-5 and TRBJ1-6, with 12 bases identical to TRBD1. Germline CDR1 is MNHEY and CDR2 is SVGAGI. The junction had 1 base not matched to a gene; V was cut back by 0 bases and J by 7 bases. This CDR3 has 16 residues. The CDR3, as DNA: TGTGCCAGCAGTTACTCAGGGACAGGGGGCAATTCACCCCTCCACTTT. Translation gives CASSYSGTGGNSPLHF.

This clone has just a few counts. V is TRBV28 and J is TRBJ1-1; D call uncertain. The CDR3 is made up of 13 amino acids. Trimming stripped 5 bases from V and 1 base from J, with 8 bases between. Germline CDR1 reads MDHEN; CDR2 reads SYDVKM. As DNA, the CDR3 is TGTGCCAGCAGTCCACAGTGGAACACTGAAGCTTTCTTT. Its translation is CASSPQWNTEAFF.

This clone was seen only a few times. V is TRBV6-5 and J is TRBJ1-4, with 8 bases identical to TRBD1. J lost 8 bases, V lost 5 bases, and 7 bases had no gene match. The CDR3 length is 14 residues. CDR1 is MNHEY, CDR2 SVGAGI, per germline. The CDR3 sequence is CASSKGQVLEKLFF. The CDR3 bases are TGTGCCAGCAGTAAGGGACAGGTTCTCGAAAAACTGTTTTTT.